What follows are 5 T cell receptor beta chains derived from one specimen sequenced in a study of post-analysis software for immune sequencing data. Points from the study as a whole: The study found TRBV5-6, TRBV5-1 and TRBV20-1 among a handful of TRBV segments more frequent in patients than controls.

Carried by the TCR beta cDNA libraries were unique molecular identifiers. Each CDR3 protein is one row after TCRdb ran MiXCR on the PCR reads. The sample comprises hundreds of thousands of distinct CDR3 sequences, 36% of which are singletons, and around 5% rests with the top ten. These receptors' targets are unknown. Material for sequencing was blood. Receptors were obtained from a girl under 18 with multiple sclerosis.

This clonotype came up a few times. The chain employs TRBV7-2 and TRBJ1-1, with unresolved D. The V and J ends lost 0 bases and 0 bases respectively, with 11 bases between them. Germline CDR1 is SGHTA and CDR2 is FQGNSA. The CDR3 sequence is 16 residues long. The CDR3 spells CASSLAPLRLNTEAFF. CDR3 nucleotides: TGTGCCAGCAGCTTAGCCCCACTTAGATTGAACACTGAAGCTTTCTTT.

The chain joins TRBV20-1 to TRBJ2-5; D is perhaps TRBD2 (5 bases). The V end lost 5 bases, the J end lost 4 bases, and 11 bases lay between the germline ends. The CDR3 is 12 amino acids. The germline V gene has CDR1 DFQATT and CDR2 SNEGSKA (reference sequence). CDR3 DNA sequence: TGCAGTGCTGACGGGGTGGGAGAGACCCAGTACTTC. This encodes CSADGVGETQYF.

As regards this clonotype: A much larger clonotype is one base distant, so this may be a read error. The missing conserved phenylalanine or tryptophan at the end of this CDR3 makes a read error likely. The rearrangement uses TRBV4-1 and TRBJ1-2, with D hard to call. The V gene's germline CDR1 is MGHRA and CDR2 YSYEKL. Trimming left V 8 bases short and J 0 bases short, with 10 bases between. CDR3 length: 13 amino acids. CDR3 residues: CASQGPANYGYTL. The CDR3 DNA follows: TGCGCCAGCCAAGGCCCAGCTAACTATGGCTACACCCTC.

On this clonotype: Since a much larger clone is just one base distant, this may be a read error. This chain joins TRBV28 and TRBJ1-2; D possibly corresponds to TRBD1 (5 bases). CDR1 is MDHEN and CDR2 is SYDVKM in the germline V gene. Between the trimmed V and J ends, which lost 2 bases and 7 bases, there was a span of 14 bases. CDR3 length: 14 amino acids. The CDR3 sequence is CASSLASVGGGYTF. The CDR3 region has the DNA TGTGCCAGCAGTTTAGCATCCGTGGGGGGTGGCTACACCTTC.

This clonotype was detected a few times. V gene TRBV5-1 combines with J gene TRBJ2-1, with a tentative D call TRBD2 (6 bases). Trimming cost V 5 bases and J 9 bases, with 24 bases left between them. The CDR3 is made up of 16 amino acids. The germline gives CDR1 SGHRS, CDR2 YFSETQ. CDR3 residues: CASSTLGGDGGGEQFF. The CDR3 DNA reads TGCGCCAGCAGTACCCTAGGCGGGGATGGTGGGGGTGAGCAGTTCTTC. Variable domain in full (rest from reference TRBV5-1 and TRBJ2-1): KAGVTQTPRYLIKTRGQQVTLSCSPISGHRSVSWYQQTPGQGLQFLFEYFSETQRNKGNFPGRFSGRQFSNSRSEMNVSTLELGDSALYLCASSTLGGDGGGEQFFGPGTRLTVL.